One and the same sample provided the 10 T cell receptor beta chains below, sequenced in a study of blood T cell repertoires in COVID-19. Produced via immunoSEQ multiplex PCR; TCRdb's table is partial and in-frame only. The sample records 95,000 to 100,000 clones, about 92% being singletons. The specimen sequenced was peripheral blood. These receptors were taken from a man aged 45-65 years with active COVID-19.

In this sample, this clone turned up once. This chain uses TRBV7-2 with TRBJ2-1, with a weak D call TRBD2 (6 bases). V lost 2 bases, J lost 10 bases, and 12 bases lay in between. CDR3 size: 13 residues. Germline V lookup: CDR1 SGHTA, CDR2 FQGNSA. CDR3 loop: CASSLIGGNEQFF. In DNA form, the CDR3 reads TGTGCCAGCAGCTTAATAGGCGGGAACGAGCAGTTCTTC. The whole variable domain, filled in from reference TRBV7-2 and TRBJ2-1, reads GAGVSQSPSNKVTEKGKDVELRCDPISGHTALYWYRQSLGQGLEFLIYFQGNSAPDKSGLPSDRFSAERTGGSVSTLTIQRTQQEDSAVYLCASSLIGGNEQFFGPGTRLTVL.

CDR3 residues: CATSDPEMNEQFF. The CDR3 DNA follows: TGTGCCACCAGTGATCCAGAAATGAATGAGCAGTTCTTC. The rearrangement uses TRBV24-1 and TRBJ2-1, with D unresolved. Germline loops: CDR1 KGHDR, CDR2 SFDVKD. This CDR3 has 13 amino acids. Deletions cut 3 bases from V and 7 bases from J, with 9 bases between.

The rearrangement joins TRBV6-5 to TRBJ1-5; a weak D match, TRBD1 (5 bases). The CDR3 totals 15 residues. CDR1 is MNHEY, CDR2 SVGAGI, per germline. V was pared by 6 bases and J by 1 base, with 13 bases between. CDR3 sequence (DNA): TGTGCCAGCAGCCTTACAGGCGCGAGCAATCAGCCCCAGCATTTT. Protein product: CASSLTGASNQPQHF.

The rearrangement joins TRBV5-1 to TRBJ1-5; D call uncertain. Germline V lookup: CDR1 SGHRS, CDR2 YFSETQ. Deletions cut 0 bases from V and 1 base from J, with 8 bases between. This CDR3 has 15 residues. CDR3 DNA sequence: TGCGCCAGCAGCTTGGGTCTGCAGAGCAATCAGCCCCAGCATTTT. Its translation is CASSLGLQSNQPQHF.

CDR3 in DNA: TGTGCCAGCTCCGGACAGGTCAATCAGCCCCAGCATTTT. Translating gives CASSGQVNQPQHF. The chain employs TRBV19 and TRBJ1-5; 7 bases fit TRBD1. This CDR3 spans 13 amino acids. Germline V lookup: CDR1 LNHDA, CDR2 SQIVND (reference sequence). V shed 9 bases, J shed 3 bases, and the junction held 5 bases outside the gene matches.

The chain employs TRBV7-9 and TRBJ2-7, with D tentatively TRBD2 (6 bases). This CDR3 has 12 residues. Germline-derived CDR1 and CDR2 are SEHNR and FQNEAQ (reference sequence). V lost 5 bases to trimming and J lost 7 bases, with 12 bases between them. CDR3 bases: TGTGCCAGCAGCCCGCGGGCGGGGGAGCAGTACTTC. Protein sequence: CASSPRAGEQYF.

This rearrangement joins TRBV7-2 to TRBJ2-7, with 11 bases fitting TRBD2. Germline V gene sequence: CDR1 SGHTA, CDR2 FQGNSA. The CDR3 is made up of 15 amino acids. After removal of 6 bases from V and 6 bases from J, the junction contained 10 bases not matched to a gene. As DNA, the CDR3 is TGTGCCAGCAGAGCCACTAGCGGGAGTTTCATCGAGCAGTACTTC. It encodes CASRATSGSFIEQYF.

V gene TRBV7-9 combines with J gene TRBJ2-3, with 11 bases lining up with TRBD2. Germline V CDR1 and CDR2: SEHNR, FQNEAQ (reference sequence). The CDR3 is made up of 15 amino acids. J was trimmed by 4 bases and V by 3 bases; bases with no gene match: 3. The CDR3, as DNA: TGTGCCAGCAGCTTTCTAGCGGGAGGCCCAGATACGCAGTATTTT. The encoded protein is CASSFLAGGPDTQYF.

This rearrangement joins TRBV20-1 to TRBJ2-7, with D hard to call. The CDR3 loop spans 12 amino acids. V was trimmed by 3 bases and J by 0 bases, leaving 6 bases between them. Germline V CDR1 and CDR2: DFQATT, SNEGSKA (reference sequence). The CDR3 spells CSASALSYEQYF. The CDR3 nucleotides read TGCAGTGCTAGTGCCCTCTCCTACGAGCAGTACTTC.

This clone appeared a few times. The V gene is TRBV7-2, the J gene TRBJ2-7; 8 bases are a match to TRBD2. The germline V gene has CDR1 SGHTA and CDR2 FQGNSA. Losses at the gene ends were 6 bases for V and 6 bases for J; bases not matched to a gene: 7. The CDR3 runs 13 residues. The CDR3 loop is CASSQREKFEQYF. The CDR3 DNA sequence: TGTGCCAGCAGTCAGCGGGAGAAATTCGAGCAGTACTTC.